This T cell receptor (beta chain) was observed in a study of CD8 T cells in ankylosing spondylitis. This CDR3 contains 15 residues. Trimming cost V 2 bases and J 0 bases, with 7 bases left between them. Per germline, CDR1 MNHEY and CDR2 SVGAGI. MiXCR was run by TCRdb on the 5' RACE reads, yielding one entry per CDR3 protein. The sample holds 250,000 to 350,000 distinct CDR3 sequences, more than 20% seen once. The sample consisted of blood, either unsorted or a sorted T cell fraction (not recorded which). The chain joins TRBV6-5 to TRBJ2-2; no definite D call. The sequence was collected from a female donor with ankylosing spondylitis or in good health (not recorded which). CDR3 loop: CASSYAQANTGELFF. CDR3 sequence (DNA): TGTGCCAGCAGTTACGCCCAGGCGAACACCGGGGAGCTGTTTTTT.